The 30 T cell receptor beta chains given below trace back to one sample, sequenced in a study of CD8 T cells in Susac syndrome. Random hexamers were used to reverse transcribe the RNA input (roughly 0.5 to 1 ug). From the immunoSEQ multiplex PCR reads, TCRdb called clonotypes with MiXCR, one entry per CDR3 protein. In the table there are some 130,000 distinct CDR3 sequences, over 90% of which are singletons. Sequences were obtained from CD8+ T cells from PBMCs. The origin of the receptors is a human donor with Susac syndrome.

The chain employs TRBV5-4 and TRBJ1-1; D gene ambiguous. Germline CDR1 is SGHNT and CDR2 is YYREEE (reference sequence). The CDR3 totals 13 residues. With 1 base removed from V and 1 base from J, the gap between germline ends came to 5 bases. DNA for the CDR3: TGTGCCAGCAGCTTGAGCGAGAACACTGAAGCTTTCTTT. Residues: CASSLSENTEAFF.

The CDR3 is CSARGVAGGGYEQYF. DNA for the CDR3: TGCAGTGCTAGAGGGGTAGCGGGAGGGGGCTACGAGCAGTACTTC. The chain carries TRBV20-1 and TRBJ2-7; 11 nucleotides align to TRBD2. V lost 1 base, J lost 3 bases, and 5 bases stayed unmatched. Looked up from germline, CDR1 is DFQATT and CDR2 is SNEGSKA (reference sequence). This CDR3 contains 15 residues.

The chain employs TRBV7-8 and TRBJ2-7; no reliable D call. This CDR3 has 12 residues. The V gene lost 5 bases and the J gene lost 3 bases, with 8 bases spanning the gap. Germline CDR1 and CDR2: SGHVS and FQNEAQ. The CDR3 nucleotides are TGTGCCAGCAGCCACGAAAACTACGAGCAGTACTTC. Residues: CASSHENYEQYF.

This clonotype was detected once. The rearrangement links TRBV27 to TRBJ2-7, with TRBD2 identical over 15 bases. Germline values: CDR1 MNHEY, CDR2 SMNVEV (reference sequence). The CDR3 length is 15 residues. V gave up 5 bases and J gave up 5 bases; unmatched junction bases: 4. CDR3 loop: CASSGLAGGVHEQYF. The CDR3, as DNA: TGTGCCAGCAGTGGACTAGCGGGAGGGGTCCACGAGCAGTACTTC.

The chain recombines TRBV24-1 with TRBJ2-5, with TRBD1 identical over 8 bases. The junction had 10 bases not matched to a gene; V was cut back by 6 bases and J by 5 bases. CDR3 size: 15 residues. Per germline, CDR1 KGHDR and CDR2 SFDVKD. CDR3 region: CATSPGTGVLETQYF. The CDR3, as DNA: TGTGCCACCAGTCCCGGGACAGGCGTTTTGGAGACCCAGTACTTC.

The gene calls are TRBV2 and TRBJ2-1, with 8 bases fitting TRBD2. Germline-derived CDR1 and CDR2 are SNHLY and FYNNEI. This CDR3 contains 13 residues. Written as DNA, the CDR3 is TGTGCGTGCGGGGGGCTCCGACCCAATGAGCAGTTCTTC. This gives the protein CACGGLRPNEQFF. Variable domain in full (rest from reference TRBV2 and TRBJ2-1): EPEVTQTPSHQVTQMGQEVILRCVPISNHLYFYWYRQILGQKVEFLVSFYNNEISEKSEIFDDQFSVERPDGSNFTLKIRSTKLEDSAMYFCACGGLRPNEQFFGPGTRLTVL.

In its sample, this clonotype was seen a few times. CDR3 DNA: TGTGCCTCGTTGGGCGGAACTGAAGCTTTCTTT. Its protein product is CASLGGTEAFF. This chain uses TRBV13 with TRBJ1-1; D unclear. Deletions cut 11 bases from V and 5 bases from J, with 12 bases between. CDR3 length: 11 residues. The germline V gene encodes CDR1 PRHDT and CDR2 FYEKMQ (reference sequence).

The V gene is TRBV30, the J gene TRBJ2-7, with a tentative D call TRBD1 (6 bases). CDR3 length: 16 residues. V gave up 1 base and J gave up 6 bases, with 22 bases separating them. CDR1 and CDR2 (germline): GTSNPN, SVGIG (reference sequence). In nucleotides, the CDR3 is TGTGCCTGGAGTGCTGATTCGACAGGCCGGGGATCCGAGCAGTACTTC. It codes for CAWSADSTGRGSEQYF.

The rearrangement uses TRBV4-1 and TRBJ1-6; tentatively, D is TRBD1 (6 bases). V was cut by 4 bases and J by 8 bases, with 15 bases left in between. Germline V gives CDR1 MGHRA, CDR2 YSYEKL. The CDR3 consists of 15 residues. CDR3 residues: CASSRVRGTDSPLHF. DNA of the CDR3: TGCGCCAGCAGCCGGGTTAGGGGGACGGATTCACCCCTCCACTTT.

The genes are TRBV12-3 or TRBV12-4 and TRBJ1-2; D not certain. The CDR3 is 18 residues long. Trimming removed 6 bases at V and 2 bases at J, with 25 bases between. The CDR3 nucleotides read TGTGCCAGCAGGAACCCTGATCGTCGAGGACCTTCAAACTATGGCTACACCTTC. It yields the protein CASRNPDRRGPSNYGYTF.

The genes are TRBV29-1 and TRBJ2-7; no firm D call. Germline CDR1 and CDR2: SQVTM and ANQGSEA. The V end was cut by 7 bases, the J end by 5 bases, with 15 bases between. The CDR3 extends over 12 amino acids. The CDR3, as DNA: TGCAGCGCTTCCAAGGCCCCCAACGAGCAGTACTTC. Translation: CSASKAPNEQYF.

The chain couples TRBV14 to TRBJ1-1; D is unresolved. The CDR3 spans 12 residues. CDR1 and CDR2 from the germline V gene are SGHDN and FVKESK. Trimming removed 1 base at V and 10 bases at J, with 10 bases between. The CDR3 spells CASSQGSFRAFF. CDR3 bases: TGTGCCAGCAGCCAAGGTTCGTTTCGAGCTTTCTTT.

This sequence joins TRBV3-1 and TRBJ2-1; TRBD2 is a possible D gene (5 bases). The CDR3 totals 14 residues. Trimming cost V 1 base and J 8 bases, with 12 bases left between them. Germline V lookup: CDR1 LGHDT, CDR2 YNNKEL (reference sequence). CDR3 amino acids: CASSQVPGIDEQFF. The DNA for the CDR3 is TGTGCCAGCAGCCAAGTCCCCGGGATCGATGAGCAGTTCTTC.

This rearrangement joins TRBV20-1 to TRBJ2-7; 10 nucleotides align to TRBD2. This CDR3 is built from 15 residues. Per germline, CDR1 DFQATT and CDR2 SNEGSKA (reference sequence). V was pared by 5 bases and J by 5 bases, with 12 bases of the junction left unmatched. In DNA, the CDR3 is TGCAGTGCTGTTTCCGGGACTAGCGCTCTTGACGAGCAGTACTTC. Its translation: CSAVSGTSALDEQYF.

The chain joins TRBV7-6 to TRBJ1-1; 8 bases agree with TRBD1. CDR3 length equals 13 residues. The V and J ends lost 8 bases and 1 base, in that order; junction bases with no gene match: 3. Germline V lookup: CDR1 SGHVS, CDR2 FNYEAQ. CDR3 bases: TGTGCCAGCGGTCAGGGGGCGAACACTGAAGCTTTCTTT. Translation gives CASGQGANTEAFF.

The J gene is TRBJ1-1, the V gene TRBV9; the match to TRBD1 covers 10 bases. Losses at the gene ends were 3 bases for V and 5 bases for J; bases not matched to a gene: 4. Germline values: CDR1 SGDLS, CDR2 YYNGEE. CDR3 length equals 14 residues. CDR3 sequence (DNA): TGTGCCAGCAGCGACGGACAGGGGGGGACTGAAGCTTTCTTT. Residues: CASSDGQGGTEAFF.

CDR3 sequence reads: CASRGTGSYEQYF. CDR3 sequence (DNA): TGTGCCAGCAGAGGGACAGGCTCCTACGAGCAGTACTTC. The chain links TRBV2 to TRBJ2-7; 8 bases fit TRBD1. The germline V gene has CDR1 SNHLY and CDR2 FYNNEI. The length of the CDR3 is 13 residues. V lost 6 bases to trimming and J lost 0 bases; unmatched junction nucleotides: 1.

This clonotype appeared a single time. A read error may account for a junction end that differs from germline. The chain couples TRBV20-1 to TRBJ2-7; 9 bases agree with TRBD2. Germline loops: CDR1 DFQATT, CDR2 SNEGSKA (reference sequence). The CDR3 consists of 16 residues. CDR3 coding DNA: TGCAGTACTAGTTCCAGCGGGAGGAACTCGCTGTACGAGCAGTACTTC. This sequence encodes CSTSSSGRNSLYEQYF.

The chain uses TRBV9 and TRBJ2-1, with D unclear. The CDR3 is 13 residues long. Germline V gene data show CDR1 as SGDLS and CDR2 as YYNGEE. The germline V and J ends were trimmed by 2 bases and 6 bases, with 9 bases remaining between them. In DNA form, the CDR3 reads TGTGCCAGCAGCGTTTCCTGGGGCAATGAGCAGTTCTTC. It yields the protein CASSVSWGNEQFF.

This sequence joins TRBV7-9 and TRBJ1-2, with no clear D. This CDR3 has 14 residues. The V end was cut by 5 bases, the J end by 1 base, with 11 bases between. The germline V gene has CDR1 SEHNR and CDR2 FQNEAQ (reference sequence). The CDR3 reads CASSQHLDNYGYTF. The CDR3 DNA reads as TGTGCCAGCAGCCAACACCTCGATAACTATGGCTACACCTTC.

The rearrangement joins TRBV11-2 to TRBJ2-1; D call uncertain. The V end was cut by 5 bases, the J end by 9 bases, with 14 bases between. This CDR3 has 13 amino acids. Germline values: CDR1 SGHAT, CDR2 FQNNGV. In DNA form, the CDR3 reads TGTGCCAGCAGCGTCGCAGGCTCCATTGAGCAGTTCTTC. This translates into CASSVAGSIEQFF.

The chain is built from TRBV20-1 and TRBJ1-1; no reliable D call. Trimming removed 0 bases at V and 2 bases at J, with 16 bases between. CDR3 size: 16 residues. Looked up from germline, CDR1 is DFQATT and CDR2 is SNEGSKA (reference sequence). This CDR3 reads CSARDLSQPINTEAFF. Here the CDR3 DNA reads TGCAGTGCTAGAGATCTCTCTCAGCCGATAAACACTGAAGCTTTCTTT.

The rearrangement uses TRBV4-1 and TRBJ2-1; D not certain. The CDR3 is 15 residues long. Per the germline V gene, CDR1 is MGHRA and CDR2 is YSYEKL. V lost 3 bases and J 6 bases, leaving 15 bases between the germline ends. Here the CDR3 reads CASSQSDLRANEQFF. Here the CDR3 DNA reads TGCGCCAGCAGCCAGAGTGACCTCCGGGCCAATGAGCAGTTCTTC.

The chain uses TRBV20-1 and TRBJ1-5; 10 bases fit TRBD1. Germline V CDR1 and CDR2: DFQATT, SNEGSKA (reference sequence). The CDR3 has 17 residues. With 1 base clipped from V and 5 bases from J, the junction kept 11 bases outside the gene matches. This chain's CDR3 is CSARAVLDGQGDQPQHF. CDR3 sequence (DNA): TGCAGTGCTAGAGCCGTTCTAGACGGACAGGGGGATCAGCCCCAGCATTTT.

The genes are TRBV5-1 and TRBJ1-2; D remains ambiguous. Germline V gives CDR1 SGHRS, CDR2 YFSETQ. This CDR3 is 14 amino acids long. V lost 4 bases and J lost 4, with 14 bases in between. CDR3 bases: TGCGCCAGCAGCCCGACTGGGGAGATCTATGGCTACACCTTC. Amino acid sequence: CASSPTGEIYGYTF.

The chain couples TRBV27 to TRBJ2-3; 10 nucleotides match TRBD1. This CDR3 comprises 15 residues. Per germline, CDR1 MNHEY and CDR2 SMNVEV (reference sequence). V shed 0 bases, J shed 4 bases, and the junction held 1 base outside the gene matches. The CDR3 DNA reads TGTGCCAGCAGTTTATCGACAGGGGGCGCAGATACGCAGTATTTT. It codes for CASSLSTGGADTQYF.

The chain has TRBV29-1 and TRBJ2-1; D possibly corresponds to TRBD1 (5 bases). CDR1 is SQVTM and CDR2 is ANQGSEA in the germline V gene. Trimming stripped 1 base from V and 2 bases from J, with 12 bases between. This CDR3 has 15 amino acids. CDR3: CSVEGFTGTYNEQFF. The CDR3 DNA is TGCAGCGTTGAAGGATTTACAGGTACCTACAATGAGCAGTTCTTC.

The chain combines TRBV5-1 with TRBJ1-2; 7 bases fit TRBD1. Looked up from germline, CDR1 is SGHRS and CDR2 is YFSETQ. The CDR3 covers 16 residues. The J segment lost 8 bases and the V segment lost 4 bases, leaving 17 bases of the junction unmatched. The CDR3 DNA follows: TGCGCCAGCAGCCAGAAGGACAGGACCGGAGGGTGGGGCTACACCTTC. This sequence encodes CASSQKDRTGGWGYTF.

The chain is built from TRBV6-5 and TRBJ2-2; possibly TRBD2 for D (6 bases). V was shortened by 5 bases and J by 2 bases, with 12 bases between the two germline ends. Germline-derived CDR1 and CDR2 are MNHEY and SVGAGI. The CDR3 runs to 15 residues. CDR3 sequence reads: CASSPGTYNTGELFF. As DNA, the CDR3 is TGTGCCAGCAGTCCCGGGACTTACAACACCGGGGAGCTGTTTTTT.

The chain is built from TRBV20-1 and TRBJ1-2; 7 bases align to TRBD1. The germline CDR1 and CDR2 sequences are DFQATT and SNEGSKA (reference sequence). CDR3 length: 14 amino acids. Trimming removed 6 bases from V and 5 bases from J; junction bases left unmatched: 12. CDR3 in amino acids: CSAFTPDRAYGYTF. For the CDR3, the DNA is TGCAGTGCCTTTACCCCTGACAGGGCATATGGCTACACCTTC.